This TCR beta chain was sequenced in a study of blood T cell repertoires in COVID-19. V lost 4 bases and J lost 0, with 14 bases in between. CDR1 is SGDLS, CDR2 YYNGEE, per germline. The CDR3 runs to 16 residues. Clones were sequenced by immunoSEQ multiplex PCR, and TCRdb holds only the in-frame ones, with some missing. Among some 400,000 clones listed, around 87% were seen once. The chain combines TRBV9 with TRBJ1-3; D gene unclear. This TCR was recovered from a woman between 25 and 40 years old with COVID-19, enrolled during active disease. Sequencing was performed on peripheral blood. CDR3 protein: CASSSSGVVSGNTIYF. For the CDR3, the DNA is TGTGCCAGCAGCTCTAGCGGGGTAGTCTCTGGAAACACCATATATTTT.